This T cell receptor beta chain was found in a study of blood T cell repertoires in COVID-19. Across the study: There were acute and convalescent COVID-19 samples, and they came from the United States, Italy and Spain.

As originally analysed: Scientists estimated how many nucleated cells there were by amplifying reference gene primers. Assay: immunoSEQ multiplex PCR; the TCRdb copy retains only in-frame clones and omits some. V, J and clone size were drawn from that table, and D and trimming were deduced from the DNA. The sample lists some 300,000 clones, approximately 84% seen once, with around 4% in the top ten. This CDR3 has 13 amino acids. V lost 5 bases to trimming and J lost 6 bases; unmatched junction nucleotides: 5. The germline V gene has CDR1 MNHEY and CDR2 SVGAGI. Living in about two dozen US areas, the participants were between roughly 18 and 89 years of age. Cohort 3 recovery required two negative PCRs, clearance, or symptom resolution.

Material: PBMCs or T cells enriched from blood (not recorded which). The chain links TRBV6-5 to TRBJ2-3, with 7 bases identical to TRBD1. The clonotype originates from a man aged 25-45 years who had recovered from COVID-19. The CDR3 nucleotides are TGTGCCAGCAGTCGAGACAGGGAGGATACGCAGTATTTT. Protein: CASSRDREDTQYF.